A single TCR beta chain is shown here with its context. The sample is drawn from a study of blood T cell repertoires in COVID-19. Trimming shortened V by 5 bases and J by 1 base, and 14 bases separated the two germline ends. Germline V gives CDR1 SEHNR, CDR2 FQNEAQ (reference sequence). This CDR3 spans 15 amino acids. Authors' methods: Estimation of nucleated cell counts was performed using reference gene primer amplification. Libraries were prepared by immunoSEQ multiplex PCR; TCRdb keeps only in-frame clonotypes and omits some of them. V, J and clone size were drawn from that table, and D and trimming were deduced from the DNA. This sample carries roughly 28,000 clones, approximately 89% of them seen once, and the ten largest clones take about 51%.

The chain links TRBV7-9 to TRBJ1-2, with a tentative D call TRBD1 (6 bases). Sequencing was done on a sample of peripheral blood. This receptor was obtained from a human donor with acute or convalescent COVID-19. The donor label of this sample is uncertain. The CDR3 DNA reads TGTGCCAGCAGCGTTGGACAGCCCCTTAACTATGGCTACACCTTC. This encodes CASSVGQPLNYGYTF.